The clone carrying this T cell receptor beta chain has just one count. Its antigen is undetermined. The sample originates from a study of PD-L1 blockade in urothelial cancer. Whole-study context: Reported median T cell count for blood samples was 130,000 to 150,000. Study results and limitations: Durable benefit was linked to greater 3-week expansion of tumor-associated blood clones.

TCRdb's copy holds only in-frame clones and misses some; the assay was immunoSEQ multiplex PCR. The top ten hold less than 20% of the sample, which has tens of thousands of clones, roughly four fifths seen once. V lost 5 bases, J lost 5 bases, and 10 bases stayed unmatched. The CDR3 sequence is 16 residues long. The germline V gene has CDR1 MDHEN and CDR2 SYDVKM. The study enrolled patients with locally advanced or metastatic urothelial carcinoma. The sample in question was PBMCs, obtained around atezolizumab (anti-PD-L1) treatment. The receptor comes from a man aged 60 to 69 with urothelial cancer. The rearrangement joins TRBV28 to TRBJ2-1; TRBD2 aligns across 9 bases. The CDR3 reads CASSQMGLAGNNEQFF. The CDR3 DNA reads TGTGCCAGCAGTCAGATGGGACTAGCAGGTAACAATGAGCAGTTCTTC.